This TCR beta chain was sequenced during a study of relationships among human T cell subsets. Findings and caveats of the study: Regulatory and Th2 subsets had few clones over 100 reads, unlike CD8+ cytotoxic cells. Bead sorting may have left some CD4+CD8+ double-positive cells. Across seven subsets, gene usage, CDR3 length and N-additions did not differ significantly.

TCR alpha and beta CDR3s were amplified from mRNA by semiquantitative ARM-PCR. In ARM-PCR, communal superprimers followed tagged nested gene-specific primers for exponential amplification. TCRdb reanalysed the multiplex PCR reads using MiXCR and keeps one entry per CDR3 protein. In the table there are 11,000 to 15,000 distinct CDR3 sequences, about 60% of which are singletons. Regulatory T cells were selected from positively selected CD4+ cells using anti-CD25 beads. Magnetic beads coated with subset-specific antibodies isolated the T cell subsets. In this sample, this clonotype turned up a few times. Its antigen is still unknown. Germline CDR1 and CDR2: LNHDA and SQIVND (reference sequence). The length of the CDR3 is 13 residues. Trimming at V came to 7 bases and at J to 4 bases, leaving 6 bases not matched to a gene.

The clonotype comes from a man in his forties in good health. This chain joins TRBV19 and TRBJ2-5, with 7 bases lining up with TRBD1. Sequenced sample: Tregs sorted from blood. The CDR3 spells CASTPTGTETQYF. CDR3 sequence (DNA): TGTGCCAGTACCCCGACAGGGACAGAGACCCAGTACTTC.